The 6 T cell receptor beta chains below were found in one sample sequenced in a study of technical replicates of blood from a handful of donors. TCRdb's copy holds only in-frame clones and misses some; the assay was immunoSEQ multiplex PCR. The data contain about 83,000 clones, roughly 96% of them seen just once; the ten biggest clones take up about 0.31%. The specimen sequenced was T cells isolated from PBMCs. These receptors were collected from a human donor in good health.

CDR3 nucleotides: TGTGCCGCCGACACCCAAGAGACCCAGTACTTC. Translating it yields CAADTQETQYF. J is TRBJ2-5 and V is TRBV2; D unclear. Germline values: CDR1 SNHLY, CDR2 FYNNEI. The V and J ends lost 11 bases and 1 base respectively, with 8 bases between them. CDR3 length equals 11 residues.

The genes are TRBV4-3 and TRBJ1-1, with 7 nucleotides matching TRBD1. Germline lookup yields CDR1 LGHNA and CDR2 YSLEER. This CDR3 comprises 17 residues. Trimming removed 3 bases from V and 5 bases from J; junction bases left unmatched: 15. The CDR3 loop is CASSQDRRPGALTEAFF. In nucleotides, the CDR3 is TGCGCCAGCAGCCAGGACAGGCGGCCGGGGGCGCTTACTGAAGCTTTCTTT.

This chain joins TRBV7-9 and TRBJ1-2; the match to TRBD1 covers 8 bases. The trim removed 7 bases at V and 8 bases at J, leaving 6 bases unmatched. Germline-derived CDR1 and CDR2 are SEHNR and FQNEAQ (reference sequence). The CDR3 is 12 amino acids. This CDR3 reads CASNQGAAGYTF. The CDR3 DNA is TGTGCCAGCAACCAGGGGGCTGCGGGCTACACCTTC.

The chain combines TRBV5-4 with TRBJ2-3; tentative D call: TRBD1 (5 bases). This CDR3 is built from 15 residues. Looked up from germline, CDR1 is SGHNT and CDR2 is YYREEE (reference sequence). V lost 5 bases and J lost 2, with 15 bases in between. CDR3 amino acids: CASRVDSAPTDTQYF. The CDR3 DNA reads as TGTGCCAGCAGAGTAGACAGTGCCCCCACAGATACGCAGTATTTT.

V gene TRBV7-6 combines with J gene TRBJ2-3; TRBD2 aligns across 16 bases. The germline CDR1 and CDR2 sequences are SGHVS and FNYEAQ. This CDR3 has 18 amino acids. The J segment lost 2 bases and the V segment lost 5 bases, leaving 7 bases of the junction unmatched. DNA for the CDR3: TGTGCCAGCAGCCCGGGACTAGCGGGAGGGCCCGACACAGATACGCAGTATTTT. Protein: CASSPGLAGGPDTDTQYF.

This chain joins TRBV6-6 and TRBJ1-3; possibly TRBD1 for D (6 bases). CDR3 length equals 14 residues. Trimming took 6 bases from V and 1 from J, leaving 10 bases between them. The germline CDR1 and CDR2 sequences are MNHNY and SVGAGI (reference sequence). CDR3 nucleotides: TGTGCCAGCAGCCCACAGGGTTCTGGAAACACCATATATTTT. Translation gives CASSPQGSGNTIYF.